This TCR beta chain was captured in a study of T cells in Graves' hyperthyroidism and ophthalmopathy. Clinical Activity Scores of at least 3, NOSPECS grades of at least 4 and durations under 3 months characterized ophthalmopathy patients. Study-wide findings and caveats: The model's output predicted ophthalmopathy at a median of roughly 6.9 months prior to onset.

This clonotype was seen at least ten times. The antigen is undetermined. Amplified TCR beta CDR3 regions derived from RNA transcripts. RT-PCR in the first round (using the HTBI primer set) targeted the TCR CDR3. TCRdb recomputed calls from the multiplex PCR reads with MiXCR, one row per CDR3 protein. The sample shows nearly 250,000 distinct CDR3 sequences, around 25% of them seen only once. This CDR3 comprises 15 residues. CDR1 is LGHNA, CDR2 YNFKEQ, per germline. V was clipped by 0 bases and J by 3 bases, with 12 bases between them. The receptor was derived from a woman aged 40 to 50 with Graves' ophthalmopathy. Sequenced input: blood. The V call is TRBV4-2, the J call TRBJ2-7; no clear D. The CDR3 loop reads CASSQDIRGYYEQYF. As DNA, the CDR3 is TGTGCCAGCAGCCAAGATATCCGTGGTTACTACGAGCAGTACTTC.